Shown below are 22 T cell receptor beta chains from a single sample sequenced in a study of human T cells and chemical hapten exposure. Indicated time point: patch test 1, 2 weeks after DPC sensitization. Stated treatment: therapeutic diphenylcyclopropenone sensitization with weekly scalp DPC. TCRdb reanalysed the RACE reads using MiXCR and keeps one entry per CDR3 protein. The data hold 74,000 or so distinct CDR3 sequences, with roughly 10% observed a single time. The sample here was whole blood, taken in connection with sensitization to the hapten diphenylcyclopropenone (DPC). The receptors derive from a woman aged 55-70 years with alopecia areata. Some clones in this sample may be carry-over from other donors' samples.

The sample holds many counts of this clonotype. CDR3 sequence (DNA): TGTGCCAGCACTCGTTACAGGGGGAGGAGAGAGACCCAGTACTTC. As protein: CASTRYRGRRETQYF. The chain links TRBV7-2 to TRBJ2-5; the match to TRBD1 covers 8 bases. CDR3 length: 15 residues. The ends lost 7 bases at V and 4 bases at J; junction bases unmatched: 11. CDR1 is SGHTA and CDR2 is FQGNSA in the germline V gene.

This clonotype was picked up a small number of times. The chain employs TRBV18 and TRBJ2-7; 7 bases are shared with TRBD1. V lost 3 bases and J lost 1; bases outside the gene matches: 6. Germline values: CDR1 KGHSH, CDR2 LQKENI. This CDR3 has 15 amino acids. The CDR3 sequence is CASSPGTVNSYEQYF. The DNA of the CDR3 is TGTGCCAGCTCACCTGGGACAGTTAATTCCTACGAGCAGTACTTC.

The chain couples TRBV10-3 to TRBJ2-4; D may be TRBD2 (6 bases). This CDR3 has 15 residues. The germline V gene encodes CDR1 ENHRY and CDR2 SYGVKD. The ends were cut back, 3 bases at V and 7 bases at J, with 16 bases in the middle. CDR3 amino acids: CAISDPSRRGNIQYF. In DNA, the CDR3 is TGTGCCATCAGTGATCCGAGCAGGAGGGGTAACATTCAGTACTTC.

This clonotype was picked up many times. CDR3 nucleotide sequence: TGTGCCAGCTCACCCCAGGTGGGGACAGGGGGATACGAGCAGTACTTC. It encodes CASSPQVGTGGYEQYF. The chain links TRBV18 to TRBJ2-7; the match to TRBD1 covers 11 bases. Unmatched junction bases numbered 8, after V lost 3 bases and J lost 4 bases. Germline assignment: CDR1 KGHSH and CDR2 LQKENI. There are 16 residues in the CDR3.

This clonotype showed up just a few times. V gene TRBV2 combines with J gene TRBJ2-1; D gene unclear. Trimming stripped 7 bases from V and 0 bases from J, with 16 bases between. The CDR3 spans 16 residues. The germline CDR1 and CDR2 sequences are SNHLY and FYNNEI. CDR3 amino acids: CASTQDGQISYNEQFF. CDR3 nucleotides: TGTGCCAGCACCCAAGACGGTCAAATCTCCTACAATGAGCAGTTCTTC.

This clonotype appeared many times. The J gene is TRBJ2-1, the V gene TRBV12-3 or TRBV12-4, with D unclear. The V gene lost 3 bases and the J gene lost 0 bases, with 12 bases spanning the gap. This CDR3 has 16 residues. CDR3 region: CASSFPYSRSYNEQFF. The CDR3 region has the DNA TGTGCCAGCAGTTTCCCATACAGCCGCTCCTACAATGAGCAGTTCTTC.

This clonotype has a count of ten or more. The chain employs TRBV12-3 or TRBV12-4 and TRBJ1-5; D is undetermined. The CDR3 covers 13 residues. Trimming removed 4 bases at V and 2 bases at J, with 6 bases between. Here the CDR3 reads CASSWSGNQPQHF. For the CDR3, the DNA is TGTGCCAGCAGTTGGAGTGGCAATCAGCCCCAGCATTTT.

This CDR3 reads CSARVAVSRSSYNSPLHF. The CDR3 DNA follows: TGCAGTGCTAGAGTTGCGGTTTCTAGGAGCTCCTATAATTCACCCCTCCACTTT. J is TRBJ1-6 and V is TRBV20-1, with no clear D. This CDR3 comprises 18 residues. The germline CDR1 and CDR2 sequences are DFQATT and SNEGSKA (reference sequence). V was clipped by 1 base and J by 0 bases, with 16 bases between them.

As regards this clonotype: A much larger clone lies one base from this, so it may be a read error. The chain is built from TRBV18 and TRBJ2-6, with a weak D call TRBD1 (6 bases). Germline V gene lookup returns CDR1 KGHSH and CDR2 LQKENI. The CDR3 covers 18 residues. CDR3 sequence reads: CASSPTRGSLSGAIVLTF. CDR3 nucleotides: TGTGCCAGCTCACCCACCAGGGGCTCTTTGTCTGGGGCCATCGTCCTGACTTTC.

This chain links TRBV4-1 with TRBJ1-2; TRBD1 matches at 9 bases. Germline-derived CDR1 and CDR2 are MGHRA and YSYEKL. V shed 0 bases and J 7 bases; nucleotides not matched to a gene: 12. The CDR3 is 17 amino acids. In nucleotides, the CDR3 is TGCGCCAGCAGCCAAGACCCCTTTGCCGGGACAGGGAGTGGCTACACCTTC. Translated, it gives CASSQDPFAGTGSGYTF.

This clonotype showed up many times. The V call is TRBV7-6, the J call TRBJ2-1, with 10 bases aligning to TRBD2. Trimming cost V 4 bases and J 5 bases; bases outside gene matches: 5. Germline CDR1 reads SGHVS; CDR2 reads FNYEAQ. There are 15 residues in the CDR3. This CDR3 is CASSSEAGGHNEQFF. The DNA for the CDR3 is TGTGCCAGCAGCTCAGAAGCGGGGGGGCACAATGAGCAGTTCTTC.

This clonotype was detected only a few times. J is TRBJ2-3 and V is TRBV5-1; the match to TRBD2 covers 12 bases. Germline lookup yields CDR1 SGHRS and CDR2 YFSETQ. CDR3 length: 18 amino acids. J gave up 2 bases and V 5 bases, and 12 bases lay outside the gene matches. The CDR3 loop is CASRHGLAGRANTDTQYF. The CDR3 DNA is TGCGCCAGCAGACACGGACTAGCGGGGCGAGCTAACACAGATACGCAGTATTTT.

V usage is TRBV20-1 and J usage is TRBJ1-1; the D gene is possibly TRBD1 (5 bases). Looked up from germline, CDR1 is DFQATT and CDR2 is SNEGSKA (reference sequence). This CDR3 contains 13 residues. The CDR3 protein is CSVHTRGGTEAFF. In DNA, the CDR3 is TGCAGCGTACACACCCGGGGGGGCACTGAAGCTTTCTTT.

This clonotype was observed many times. The chain combines TRBV27 with TRBJ1-4, with 8 bases aligning to TRBD1. The J segment lost 5 bases and the V segment lost 6 bases, leaving 11 bases of the junction unmatched. Germline V lookup: CDR1 MNHEY, CDR2 SMNVEV (reference sequence). CDR3 length: 16 residues. The CDR3 DNA sequence: TGTGCCAGCAGCCGTGACAGGGGAGGCTCGAATGAAAAACTGTTTTTT. Translated, it gives CASSRDRGGSNEKLFF.

This clonotype has more than one count but fewer than ten. This chain joins TRBV29-1 and TRBJ2-3; D not certain. The germline V gene encodes CDR1 SQVTM and CDR2 ANQGSEA. Trimming pared 2 bases from V and 5 bases from J, leaving 11 bases between. This CDR3 has 13 residues. CDR3 DNA sequence: TGCAGCGTTGAACCTGATTGGTTAGATACGCAGTATTTT. Encoded protein: CSVEPDWLDTQYF.

The CDR3 sequence: CASTQGDRGSETQYF. The CDR3 bases are TGTGCCAGCACGCAAGGGGACAGGGGGTCAGAGACCCAGTACTTC. The rearrangement links TRBV2 to TRBJ2-5; 11 nucleotides agree with TRBD1. The CDR3 totals 15 residues. Trimming removed 7 bases from V and 4 bases from J; junction bases left unmatched: 8. Germline V CDR1 and CDR2: SNHLY, FYNNEI.

This clonotype was seen many times. This rearrangement joins TRBV12-3 or TRBV12-4 to TRBJ2-6; 8 bases are a match to TRBD1. The CDR3 runs to 13 residues. V gave up 2 bases and J gave up 12 bases; unmatched junction bases: 3. CDR3 protein: CASSLSGGGVLTF. The CDR3 bases are TGTGCCAGCAGTTTATCAGGGGGCGGCGTCCTGACTTTC.

The chain has TRBV18 and TRBJ2-5; TRBD2 agrees at 10 bases. Trimming removed 2 bases from V and 1 base from J; junction bases left unmatched: 4. This CDR3 spans 16 amino acids. Germline lookup yields CDR1 KGHSH and CDR2 LQKENI. The chain's CDR3 is CASSPRASGGQETQYF. The DNA of the CDR3 is TGTGCCAGCTCACCAAGGGCTAGCGGGGGCCAAGAGACCCAGTACTTC.

This clonotype was seen only a few times. The chain links TRBV24-1 to TRBJ2-3; 9 positions agree with TRBD1. The germline gives CDR1 KGHDR, CDR2 SFDVKD. The CDR3 runs to 18 residues. V shed 4 bases, J shed 4 bases, and the junction held 14 bases outside the gene matches. The DNA for the CDR3 is TGTGCCACCAGTGACCGGACGCCGGGACAGGGCTTGCCAGATACGCAGTATTTT. Encoded protein: CATSDRTPGQGLPDTQYF.

The chain joins TRBV2 to TRBJ1-2; D is uncertain. Per germline, CDR1 SNHLY and CDR2 FYNNEI. The CDR3 length is 13 residues. Between the trimmed V and J ends, which lost 5 bases and 6 bases, there was a span of 13 bases. DNA for the CDR3: TGTGCCAGCAGTTATCGGACTGCCAATGGCTACACCTTC. Translated, it gives CASSYRTANGYTF.

There are a few counts of this clonotype. The V and J genes are TRBV15 and TRBJ2-5; the D gene is possibly TRBD1 (5 bases). Deletions cut 0 bases from V and 4 bases from J, with 9 bases between. Per the germline V gene, CDR1 is LNHNV and CDR2 is YYDKDF (reference sequence). The CDR3 is made up of 14 amino acids. The CDR3 region is CATSRERGIETQYF. CDR3 bases: TGTGCCACCAGCAGAGAAAGGGGAATAGAGACCCAGTACTTC. The full variable domain, completed using reference TRBV15 and TRBJ2-5, is DAMVIQNPRYQVTQFGKPVTLSCSQTLNHNVMYWYQQKSSQAPKLLFHYYDKDFNNEADTPDNFQSRRPNTSFCFLDIRSPGLGDTAMYLCATSRERGIETQYFGPGTRLLVL.

The chain recombines TRBV10-1 with TRBJ2-3, with D uncertain. CDR3 size: 15 residues. V was shortened by 0 bases and J by 2 bases, with 9 bases between the two germline ends. Germline CDR1 WNHNN, CDR2 SYGVQD (reference sequence). CDR3 in DNA: TGCGCCAGCAGTGAGTCGGGCAGACCCACAGATACGCAGTATTTT. Amino acid sequence: CASSESGRPTDTQYF.